This T cell receptor beta chain was found in a study of shared clonotypes between healthy human individuals. The sorted-subset replicate PCRs were given roughly 200 ng DNA, which is approximately 30,000 T cell genomes. Profiled with immunoSEQ multiplex PCR; TCRdb holds only in-frame clones, not every one. Of around 610,000 clones in the sample, around 96% were seen once. CD45RO negativity and positive selection for CCR7 defined naive CD8 cells, a population that excluded terminally differentiated effector memory CD45RA+ cells. Only a few counts were recorded for this clone. The same CDR3 is also encoded by other DNA sequences in this sample. This CDR3 comprises 14 residues. Trimming removed 2 bases from V and 4 bases from J, with 6 bases in between. The V gene's germline CDR1 is LNHDA and CDR2 SQIVND (reference sequence).

The sequencing sample was made of naive CD8+ T cells sorted from blood. This sequence joins TRBV19 and TRBJ2-6; D not certain. The sequence was collected from a woman in her twenties or thirties in good health. The CDR3 reads CASSILGGANVLTF. The CDR3 coding sequence is TGTGCCAGTAGTATACTCGGAGGGGCCAACGTCCTGACTTTC.